Only a few counts were recorded for the clone carrying this T cell receptor (beta chain). The sample is drawn from a study of T cells after yellow fever vaccination. It was through 5'RACE template switching that TCR cDNA was made, with a universal primer site and UMIs added. In TCRdb, the 5' RACE reads were re-called with MiXCR into one record per CDR3 protein. The top ten hold less than 3.5% of the sample, which has about 170,000 distinct CDR3 sequences, 6.2% seen once. Germline loops: CDR1 SGHTA, CDR2 FQGNSA. V was clipped by 5 bases and J by 4 bases, with 11 bases between them. The CDR3 has 14 residues.

The material sequenced was CD4+ T cells sorted from PBMCs, taken on the day of the first yellow fever vaccination. The chain is built from TRBV7-2 and TRBJ2-2; D not resolved. This clonotype was obtained from a man between 18 and 35 years old who received the YFV17D yellow fever vaccine. In DNA, the CDR3 is TGTGCCAGCAGCCTCAATCTGTTCACCGGGGAGCTGTTTTTT. It translates to CASSLNLFTGELFF.